The present T cell receptor beta chain was sequenced within a study of blood T cell repertoires in COVID-19. CDR3 length: 15 amino acids. Germline CDR1 SGDLS, CDR2 YYNGEE. The V and J ends lost 2 bases and 8 bases, in that order; junction bases with no gene match: 7. Some clones are missing from TCRdb's copy, which holds only in-frame ones; the method was immunoSEQ multiplex PCR. The profile shows some 370,000 clones, approximately 87% of them singletons. The J gene is TRBJ2-1, the V gene TRBV9; TRBD2 matches 10 bases. The receptor was isolated from a woman younger than 45 with COVID-19, enrolled during active disease. The source material was peripheral blood. The CDR3 loop is CASSVVGLARDEQFF. The CDR3 DNA reads as TGTGCCAGCAGCGTGGTGGGACTAGCGCGCGATGAGCAGTTCTTC.